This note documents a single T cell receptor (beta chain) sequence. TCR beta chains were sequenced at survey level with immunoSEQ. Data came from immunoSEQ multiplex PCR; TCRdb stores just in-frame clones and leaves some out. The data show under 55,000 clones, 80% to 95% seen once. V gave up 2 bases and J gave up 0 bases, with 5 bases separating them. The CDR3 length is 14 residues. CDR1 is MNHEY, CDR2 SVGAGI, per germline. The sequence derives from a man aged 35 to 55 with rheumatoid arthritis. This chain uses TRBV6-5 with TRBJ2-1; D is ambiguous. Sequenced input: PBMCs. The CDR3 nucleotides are TGTGCCAGCAGTTACCTTAGCTCCTACAATGAGCAGTTCTTC. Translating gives CASSYLSSYNEQFF.